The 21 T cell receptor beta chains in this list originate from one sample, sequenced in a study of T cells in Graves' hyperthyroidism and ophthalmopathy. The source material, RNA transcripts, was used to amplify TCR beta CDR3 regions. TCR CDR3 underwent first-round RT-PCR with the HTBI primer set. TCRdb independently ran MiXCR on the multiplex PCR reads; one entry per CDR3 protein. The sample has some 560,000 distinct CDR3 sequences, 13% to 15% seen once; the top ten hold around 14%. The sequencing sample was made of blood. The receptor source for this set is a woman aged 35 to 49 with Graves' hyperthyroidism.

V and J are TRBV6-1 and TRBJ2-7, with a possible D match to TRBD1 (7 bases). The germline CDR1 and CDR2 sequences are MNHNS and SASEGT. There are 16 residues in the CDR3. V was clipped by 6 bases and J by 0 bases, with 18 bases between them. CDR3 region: CASRKRGTDTSYEQYF. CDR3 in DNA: TGTGCCAGCAGGAAGCGCGGGACAGATACCTCCTACGAGCAGTACTTC.

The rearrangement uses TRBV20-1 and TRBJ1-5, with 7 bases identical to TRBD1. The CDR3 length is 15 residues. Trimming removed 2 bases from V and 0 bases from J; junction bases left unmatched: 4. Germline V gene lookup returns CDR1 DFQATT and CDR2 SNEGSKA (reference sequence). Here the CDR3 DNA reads TGCAGTGCTAGAACGACAGGGACTAGCAATCAGCCCCAGCATTTT. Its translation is CSARTTGTSNQPQHF.

The CDR3 coding sequence is TGTGCCAGCAGCGTAGGAATGTACATGGATTCACCCCTCCACTTT. It is translated as CASSVGMYMDSPLHF. V gene TRBV9 combines with J gene TRBJ1-6; D unclear. Deletions cut 0 bases from V and 8 bases from J, with 12 bases between. Germline values: CDR1 SGDLS, CDR2 YYNGEE. CDR3 length equals 15 residues. Based on the CDR3 plus reference TRBV9 and TRBJ1-6, the full variable domain is DSGVTQTPKHLITATGQRVTLRCSPRSGDLSVYWYQQSLDQGLQFLIQYYNGEERAKGNILERFSAQQFPDLHSELNLSSLELGDSALYFCASSVGMYMDSPLHFGNGTRLTVT.

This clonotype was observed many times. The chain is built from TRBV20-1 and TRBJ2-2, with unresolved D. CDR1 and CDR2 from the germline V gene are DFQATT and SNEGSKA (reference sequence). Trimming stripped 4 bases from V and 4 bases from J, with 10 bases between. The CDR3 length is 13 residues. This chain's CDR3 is CSAKYQATGELFF. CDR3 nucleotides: TGCAGTGCTAAGTACCAGGCCACCGGGGAGCTGTTTTTT.

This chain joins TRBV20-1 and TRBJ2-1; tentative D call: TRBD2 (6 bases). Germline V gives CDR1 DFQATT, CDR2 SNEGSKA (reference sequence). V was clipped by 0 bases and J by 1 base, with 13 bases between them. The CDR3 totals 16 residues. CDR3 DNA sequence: TGCAGTGCTAGAGATGTTAGCGGCCCTTCCTACAATGAGCAGTTCTTC. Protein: CSARDVSGPSYNEQFF.

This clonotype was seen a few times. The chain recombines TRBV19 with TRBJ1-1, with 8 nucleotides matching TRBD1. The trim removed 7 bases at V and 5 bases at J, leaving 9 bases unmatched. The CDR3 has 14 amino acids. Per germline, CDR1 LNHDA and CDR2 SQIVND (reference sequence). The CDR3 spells CASTLTGVRTEAFF. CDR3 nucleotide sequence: TGTGCCAGTACCCTGACAGGGGTGCGGACTGAAGCTTTCTTT. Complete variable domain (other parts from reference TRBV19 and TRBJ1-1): DGGITQSPKYLFRKEGQNVTLSCEQNLNHDAMYWYRQDPGQGLRLIYYSQIVNDFQKGDIAEGYSVSREKKESFPLTVTSAQKNPTAFYLCASTLTGVRTEAFFGQGTRLTVV.

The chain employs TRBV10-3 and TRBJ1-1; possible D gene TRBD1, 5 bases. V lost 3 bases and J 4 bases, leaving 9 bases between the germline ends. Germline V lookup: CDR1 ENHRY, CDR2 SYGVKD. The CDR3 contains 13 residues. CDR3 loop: CAISDRDGTEAFF. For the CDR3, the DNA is TGTGCCATCAGTGACAGGGATGGCACTGAAGCTTTCTTT.

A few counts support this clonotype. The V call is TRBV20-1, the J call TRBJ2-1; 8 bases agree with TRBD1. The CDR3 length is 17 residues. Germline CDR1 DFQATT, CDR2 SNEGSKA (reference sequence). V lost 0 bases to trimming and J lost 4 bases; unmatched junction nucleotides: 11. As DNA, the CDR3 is TGCAGTGCTAGAGATCAGGGGCAGGGGGCTTTATACAATGAGCAGTTCTTC. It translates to CSARDQGQGALYNEQFF.

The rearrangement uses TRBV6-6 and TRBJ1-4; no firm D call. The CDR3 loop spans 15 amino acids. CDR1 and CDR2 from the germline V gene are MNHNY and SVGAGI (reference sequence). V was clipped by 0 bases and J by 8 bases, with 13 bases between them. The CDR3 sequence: CASSYSADFGEKLFF. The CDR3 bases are TGTGCCAGCAGTTACTCAGCCGATTTTGGAGAAAAACTGTTTTTT.

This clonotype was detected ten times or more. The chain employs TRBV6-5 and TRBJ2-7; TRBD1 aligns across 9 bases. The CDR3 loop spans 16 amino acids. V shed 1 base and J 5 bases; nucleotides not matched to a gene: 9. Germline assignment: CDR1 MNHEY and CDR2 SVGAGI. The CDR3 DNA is TGTGCCAGCAGTTACTATCCCGGGACAGGGTTCGACGAGCAGTACTTC. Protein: CASSYYPGTGFDEQYF.

The CDR3 loop reads CAWSVGAPDTDTQYF. The CDR3 DNA is TGTGCCTGGAGTGTAGGGGCGCCTGACACAGATACGCAGTATTTT. The chain is built from TRBV30 and TRBJ2-3; D perhaps matches TRBD1 (5 bases). The CDR3 consists of 15 residues. Trimming shortened V by 0 bases and J by 2 bases, and 12 bases separated the two germline ends. From germline, CDR1 is GTSNPN and CDR2 SVGIG (reference sequence).

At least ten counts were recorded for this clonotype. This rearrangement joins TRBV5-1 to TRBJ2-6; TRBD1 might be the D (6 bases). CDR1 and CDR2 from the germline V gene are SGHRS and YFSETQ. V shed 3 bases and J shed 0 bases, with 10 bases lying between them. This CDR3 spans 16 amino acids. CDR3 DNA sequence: TGCGCCAGCAGCTCCGGGACACTCTCTGGGGCCAACGTCCTGACTTTC. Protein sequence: CASSSGTLSGANVLTF.

The CDR3 loop is CSAEAGNTEAFF. CDR3 DNA sequence: TGCAGTGCCGAGGCTGGGAACACTGAAGCTTTCTTT. The chain recombines TRBV20-1 with TRBJ1-1; D gene uncertain. The germline V gene encodes CDR1 DFQATT and CDR2 SNEGSKA (reference sequence). The V and J ends lost 6 bases and 1 base respectively, with 9 bases between them. CDR3 length equals 12 residues.

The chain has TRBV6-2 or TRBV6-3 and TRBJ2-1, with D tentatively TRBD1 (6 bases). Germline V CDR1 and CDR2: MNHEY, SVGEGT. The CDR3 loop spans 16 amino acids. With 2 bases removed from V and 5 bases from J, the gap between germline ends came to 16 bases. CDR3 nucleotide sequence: TGTGCCAGCAGTTACAGTCCCCGCGGACAGAACAATGAGCAGTTCTTC. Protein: CASSYSPRGQNNEQFF.

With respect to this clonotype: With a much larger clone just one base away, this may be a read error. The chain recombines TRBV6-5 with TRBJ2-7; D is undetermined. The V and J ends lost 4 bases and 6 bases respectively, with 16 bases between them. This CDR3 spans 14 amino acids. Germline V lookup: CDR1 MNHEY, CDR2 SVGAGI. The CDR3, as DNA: TGTGCCAGCAGTTCGACAACTGGGAAAGGCGAGCAGTACTTC. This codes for CASSSTTGKGEQYF.

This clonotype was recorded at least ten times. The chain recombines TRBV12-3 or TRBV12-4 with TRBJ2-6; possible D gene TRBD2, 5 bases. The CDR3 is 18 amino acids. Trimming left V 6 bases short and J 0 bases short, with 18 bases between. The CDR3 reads CASSQWTGNDSGANVLTF. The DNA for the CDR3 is TGTGCCAGCAGCCAATGGACGGGAAATGACTCTGGGGCCAACGTCCTGACTTTC.

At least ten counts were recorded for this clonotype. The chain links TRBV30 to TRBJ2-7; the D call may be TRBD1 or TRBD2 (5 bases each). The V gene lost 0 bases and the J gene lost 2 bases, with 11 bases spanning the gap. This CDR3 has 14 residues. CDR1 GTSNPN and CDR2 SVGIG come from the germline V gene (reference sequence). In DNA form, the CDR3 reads TGTGCCTGGAGTGTTAATTTGGGGGCCTACGAGCAGTACTTC. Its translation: CAWSVNLGAYEQYF.

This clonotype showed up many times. The CDR3 sequence is CATSKDRLAGAQETQYF. In nucleotides, the CDR3 is TGTGCCACCAGCAAAGATCGGCTAGCGGGAGCCCAAGAGACCCAGTACTTC. The chain has TRBV15 and TRBJ2-5, with 10 bases lining up with TRBD2. Germline V CDR1 and CDR2: LNHNV, YYDKDF (reference sequence). This CDR3 region has 17 residues. The junction had 9 bases not matched to a gene; V was cut back by 4 bases and J by 1 base.

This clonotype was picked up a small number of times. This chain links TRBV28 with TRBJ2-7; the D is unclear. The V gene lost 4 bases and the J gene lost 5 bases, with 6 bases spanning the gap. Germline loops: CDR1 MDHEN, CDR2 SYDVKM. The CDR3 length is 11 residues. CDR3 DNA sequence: TGTGCCAGCAGTTCAGACCACGAGCAGTACTTC. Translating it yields CASSSDHEQYF.

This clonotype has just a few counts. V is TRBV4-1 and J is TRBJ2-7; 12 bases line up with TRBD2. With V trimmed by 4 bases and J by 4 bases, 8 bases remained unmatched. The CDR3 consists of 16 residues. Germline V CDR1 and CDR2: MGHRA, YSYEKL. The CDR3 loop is CASSPRLAGELYEQYF. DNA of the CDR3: TGCGCCAGCAGCCCTAGACTAGCGGGGGAACTTTACGAGCAGTACTTC.

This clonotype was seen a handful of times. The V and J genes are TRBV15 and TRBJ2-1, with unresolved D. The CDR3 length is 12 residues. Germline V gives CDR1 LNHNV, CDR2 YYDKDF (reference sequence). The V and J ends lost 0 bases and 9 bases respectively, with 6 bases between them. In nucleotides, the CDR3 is TGTGCCACCAGCAGAGATAAGAGTGAGCAGTTCTTC. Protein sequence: CATSRDKSEQFF.